This note documents a single T cell receptor (beta chain) sequence. No antigen is known for it. The CDR3 has 14 residues. Germline V gives CDR1 MDHEN, CDR2 SYDVKM. Trimming cost V 5 bases and J 5 bases; bases outside gene matches: 3. This sample stems from a study of liver allograft versus peripheral blood T cells. Overall study context: Within transplanted livers, the T cell receptor repertoires were examined and compared against the repertoires present in the peripheral blood of liver transplant recipients.

TCRdb re-called the reads through MiXCR, storing one row per CDR3 protein. The sample contains around 12,000 distinct CDR3 sequences, under 20% of which appear only once. Study-level points and caveats: Repertoires of T cell receptors that resided inside liver allografts reportedly differed from those in peripheral blood.

J is TRBJ1-6 and V is TRBV28; 7 bases map to TRBD1. This TCR was recovered from a human patient who had a liver transplant. Some T cells may be supplied by the graft donor. The CDR3 nucleotides are TGTGCCAGCAGTGGGGACAGTCATAATTCACCCCTCCACTTT. Its translation: CASSGDSHNSPLHF.